The 5 T cell receptor beta chains below were found in one sample sequenced in a study of PD-L1 blockade in urothelial cancer. Time point reported: peripheral blood 6 weeks after treatment start. Repertoires were generated with immunoSEQ multiplex PCR, while TCRdb's copy carries only in-frame clones and drops some. The data hold around 100,000 clones, with approximately 90% observed a single time. The sequences come from PBMCs, collected around atezolizumab (anti-PD-L1) treatment. These receptors all come from a man aged 60-69 years with urothelial cancer.

CDR3: CASHRASAYEQYF. The CDR3 nucleotides read TGTGCCAGCCACAGGGCTTCTGCCTACGAGCAGTACTTC. The chain has TRBV28 and TRBJ2-7, with D maybe TRBD1 (6 bases). Trimming left V 8 bases short and J 2 bases short, with 13 bases between. The CDR3 has 13 residues. CDR1 and CDR2 (germline): MDHEN, SYDVKM.

This clone was recorded once. The chain combines TRBV5-1 with TRBJ2-3, with D perhaps TRBD1 (5 bases). There are 12 residues in the CDR3. Looked up from germline, CDR1 is SGHRS and CDR2 is YFSETQ. The V gene lost 3 bases and the J gene lost 5 bases, with 7 bases spanning the gap. DNA for the CDR3: TGCGCCAGCAGCTCGGACATAGATACGCAGTATTTT. This gives the protein CASSSDIDTQYF.

This rearrangement joins TRBV7-6 to TRBJ2-7, with TRBD1 identical over 8 bases. The CDR3 consists of 14 residues. The germline gives CDR1 SGHVS, CDR2 FNYEAQ. V lost 1 base to trimming and J lost 3 bases; unmatched junction nucleotides: 2. CDR3 in DNA: TGTGCCAGCAGCTTAGATGACAGGGGCTACGAGCAGTACTTC. Protein sequence: CASSLDDRGYEQYF.

The chain employs TRBV10-3 and TRBJ1-5, with TRBD1 as a possible D gene (5 bases). Germline lookup yields CDR1 ENHRY and CDR2 SYGVKD. The CDR3 is made up of 15 amino acids. Trimming pared 0 bases from V and 5 bases from J, leaving 11 bases between. The CDR3: CAISESTAGDQPQHF. CDR3 in DNA: TGTGCCATCAGTGAGTCGACAGCAGGAGATCAGCCCCAGCATTTT.

This chain links TRBV10-1 with TRBJ2-2; TRBD2 matches 10 bases. V lost 8 bases, J lost 6 bases, and 6 bases stayed unmatched. The CDR3 extends over 14 amino acids. CDR1 is WNHNN and CDR2 is SYGVQD in the germline V gene (reference sequence). Here the CDR3 DNA reads TGCGCCAGCCGAGAGCGGGAGGGCGCCGGGGAGCTGTTTTTT. Translation: CASREREGAGELFF.